This T cell receptor (beta chain) was retrieved from a study of T cells in localized non-small cell lung cancer. CDR3 length: 12 amino acids. The J segment lost 3 bases and the V segment lost 8 bases, leaving 2 bases of the junction unmatched. Per germline, CDR1 MNHNS and CDR2 SASEGT. Generated by immunoSEQ multiplex PCR, the TCRdb table keeps only in-frame clones and is missing some. Of more than 20,000 clones in the sample, about 84% are singletons; the top ten hold roughly 15%. Note on this clone: The antigen is not known.

Study-wide results and caveats: Longer overall survival was seen with higher T cell density measured in blood. Appearing in adjacent lung were a median 57 of the top 100 tumor clones. Maximal T cell clonality occurred in uninvolved adjacent lung, with tumor ranking below it. As only one tumor region underwent sequencing, heterogeneity remains possible.

This specimen was PBMCs, taken before any cancer treatment. The genes are TRBV6-1 and TRBJ2-7, with 9 bases identical to TRBD1. The origin of this receptor is a woman aged 35 to 69 with stage II squamous cell lung carcinoma. CDR3 sequence (DNA): TGTGCCAGCCGACAGGGGGACTACGAGCAGTACTTC. This encodes CASRQGDYEQYF.